The clone carrying this T cell receptor (beta chain) was observed at least ten times. Both iRepertoire HTBI primers and Arm-PCR of CDR3 regions were used to build the TCR beta libraries. TCRdb used MiXCR to reprocess the multiplex PCR reads, holding one entry per CDR3 protein. Altogether around 250,000 distinct CDR3 sequences are present, more than 15% being singletons, with the ten largest covering approximately 15%. The data originate from a study of regulatory T cells in long-lasting Graves disease. The CDR3 runs to 15 residues. Germline loops: CDR1 DFQATT, CDR2 SNEGSKA (reference sequence). The V gene end was trimmed by 3 bases and the J gene end by 6 bases; junction bases not matched to a gene: 11. Time point given: newly diagnosed GD, antithyroid drugs for less than 3 months. Generation of the TCR library employed RNA extracted from PBMCs. These data are also associated with another study on T cells in Graves' hyperthyroidism and ophthalmopathy. This second study says: Most clonotypes that expanded in the thyroid above 0.001 also showed up in blood.

The chain carries TRBV20-1 and TRBJ2-3; 8 bases are shared with TRBD2. This TCR was sampled from a woman aged 25 to 39 with Graves disease. The input for sequencing was peripheral blood mononuclear cells (PBMCs), taken at new diagnosis, from a patient treated with antithyroid drugs. The CDR3 spells CSARQMAGGADTQYF. In DNA, the CDR3 is TGCAGTGCTAGGCAAATGGCGGGGGGCGCGGATACGCAGTATTTT.